Included here is one TCR beta chain sequence, with context. Its antigen is unidentified. The data were taken from a study of shared clonotypes between healthy human individuals. Overall study findings and caveats: Owing to a small donor count, the genetic and exposure-history diversity represented was limited. The study generally estimated greater richness for naive than memory subsets.

J lost 8 bases, V lost 8 bases, and 11 bases had no gene match. This CDR3 comprises 15 residues. Looked up from germline, CDR1 is SNHLY and CDR2 is FYNNEI. Data came from immunoSEQ multiplex PCR; TCRdb stores just in-frame clones and leaves some out. The table has about 690,000 clones, 90% seen once. The TCR sequence derives from a man aged 18 to 35 in good health. Some clones in this sample may be carry-over from other donors' samples. Material for sequencing was memory CD8+ T cells from PBMCs. Subset defined: CD45RO+ cells pooled with CCR7-negative TemRA cells. The chain joins TRBV2 to TRBJ2-1, with 11 bases lining up with TRBD2. CDR3 amino acids: CASVSIAGGPDEQFF. DNA for the CDR3: TGTGCCAGCGTTTCTATAGCGGGAGGGCCCGATGAGCAGTTCTTC.